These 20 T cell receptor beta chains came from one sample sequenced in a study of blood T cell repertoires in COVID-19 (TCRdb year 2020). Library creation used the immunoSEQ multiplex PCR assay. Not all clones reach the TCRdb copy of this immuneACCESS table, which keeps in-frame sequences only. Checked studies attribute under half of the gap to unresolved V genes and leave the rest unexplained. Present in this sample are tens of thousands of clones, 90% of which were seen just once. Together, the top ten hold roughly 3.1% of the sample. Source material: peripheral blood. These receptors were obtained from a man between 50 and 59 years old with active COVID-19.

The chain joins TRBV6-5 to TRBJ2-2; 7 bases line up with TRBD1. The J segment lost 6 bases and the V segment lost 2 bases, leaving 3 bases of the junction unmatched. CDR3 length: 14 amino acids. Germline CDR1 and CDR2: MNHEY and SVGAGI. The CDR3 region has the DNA TGTGCCAGCAGTTACGAACAGGGGCCCGGGGAGCTGTTTTTT. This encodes CASSYEQGPGELFF.

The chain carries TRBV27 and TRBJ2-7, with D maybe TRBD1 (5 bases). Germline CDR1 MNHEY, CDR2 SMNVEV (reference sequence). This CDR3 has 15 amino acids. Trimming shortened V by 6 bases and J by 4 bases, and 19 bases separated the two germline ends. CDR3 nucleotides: TGTGCCAGCAGCCTCCTACCCGGCAGGGAATACGAGCAGTACTTC. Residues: CASSLLPGREYEQYF.

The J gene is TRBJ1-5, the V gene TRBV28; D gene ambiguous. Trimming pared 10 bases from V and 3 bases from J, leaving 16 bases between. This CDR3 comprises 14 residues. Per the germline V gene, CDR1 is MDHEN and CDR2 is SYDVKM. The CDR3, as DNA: TGTGCCACCAAACACGCGGACTTCAATCAGCCCCAGCATTTT. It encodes CATKHADFNQPQHF.

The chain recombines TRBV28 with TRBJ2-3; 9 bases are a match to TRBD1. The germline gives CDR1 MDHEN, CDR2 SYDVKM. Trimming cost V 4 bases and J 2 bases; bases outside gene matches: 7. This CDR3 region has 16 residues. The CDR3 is CASSSANRGLTDTQYF. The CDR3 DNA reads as TGTGCCAGCAGTTCCGCGAACAGGGGGCTCACAGATACGCAGTATTTT.

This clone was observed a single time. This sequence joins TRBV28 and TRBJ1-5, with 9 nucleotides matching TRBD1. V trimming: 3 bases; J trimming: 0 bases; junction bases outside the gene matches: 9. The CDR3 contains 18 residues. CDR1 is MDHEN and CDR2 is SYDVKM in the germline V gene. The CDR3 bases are TGTGCCAGCAGTTTGGACAGGGGAGCCCCCAATAGCAATCAGCCCCAGCATTTT. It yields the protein CASSLDRGAPNSNQPQHF.

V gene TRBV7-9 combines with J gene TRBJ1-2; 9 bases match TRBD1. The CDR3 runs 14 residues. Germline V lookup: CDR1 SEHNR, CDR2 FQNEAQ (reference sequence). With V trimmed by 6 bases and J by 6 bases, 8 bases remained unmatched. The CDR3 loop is CASRNTGGGDGYTF. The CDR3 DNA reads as TGTGCCAGCAGAAATACAGGGGGCGGAGATGGCTACACCTTC.

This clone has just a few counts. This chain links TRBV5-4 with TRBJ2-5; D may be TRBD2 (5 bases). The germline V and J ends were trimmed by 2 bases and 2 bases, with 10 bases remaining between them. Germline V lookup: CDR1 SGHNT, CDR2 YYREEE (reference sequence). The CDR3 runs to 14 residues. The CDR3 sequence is CASSFSTSQETQYF. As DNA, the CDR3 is TGTGCCAGCAGCTTTTCAACTAGTCAAGAGACCCAGTACTTC.

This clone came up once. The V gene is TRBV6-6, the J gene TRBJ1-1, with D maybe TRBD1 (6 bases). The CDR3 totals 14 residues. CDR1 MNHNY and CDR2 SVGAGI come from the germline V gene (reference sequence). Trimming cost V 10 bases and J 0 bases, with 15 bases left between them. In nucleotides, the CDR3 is TGTGCCATACAAGGGAGACAGGTGAACACTGAAGCTTTCTTT. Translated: CAIQGRQVNTEAFF.

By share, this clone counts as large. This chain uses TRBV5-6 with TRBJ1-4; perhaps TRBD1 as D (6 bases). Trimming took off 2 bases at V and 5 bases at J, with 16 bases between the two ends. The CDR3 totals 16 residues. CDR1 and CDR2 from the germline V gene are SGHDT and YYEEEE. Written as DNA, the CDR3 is TGTGCCAGCAGCTTTTTTTCCTCGGGACACAATGAAAAACTGTTTTTT. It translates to CASSFFSSGHNEKLFF. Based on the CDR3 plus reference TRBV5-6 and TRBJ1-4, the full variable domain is DAGVTQSPTHLIKTRGQQVTLRCSPKSGHDTVSWYQQALGQGPQFIFQYYEEEERQRGNFPDRFSGHQFPNYSSELNVNALLLGDSALYLCASSFFSSGHNEKLFFGSGTQLSVL.

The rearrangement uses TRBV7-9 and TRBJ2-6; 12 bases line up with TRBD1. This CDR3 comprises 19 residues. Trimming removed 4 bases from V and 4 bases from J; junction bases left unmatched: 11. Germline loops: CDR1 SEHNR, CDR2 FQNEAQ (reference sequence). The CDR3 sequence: CASSYTLGQGARGANVLTF. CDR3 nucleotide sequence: TGTGCCAGCAGCTATACGCTGGGACAGGGGGCGCGGGGGGCCAACGTCCTGACTTTC.

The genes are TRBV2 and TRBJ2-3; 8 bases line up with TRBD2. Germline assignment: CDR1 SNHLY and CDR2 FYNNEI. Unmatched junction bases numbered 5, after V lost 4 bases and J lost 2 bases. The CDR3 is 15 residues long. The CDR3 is CASSVIAGNTDTQYF. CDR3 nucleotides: TGTGCCAGCAGTGTCATAGCGGGGAACACAGATACGCAGTATTTT.

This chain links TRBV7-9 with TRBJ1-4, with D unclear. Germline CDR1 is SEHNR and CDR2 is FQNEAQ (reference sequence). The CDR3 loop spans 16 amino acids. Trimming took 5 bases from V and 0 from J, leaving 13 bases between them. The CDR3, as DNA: TGTGCCAGCAGCCCTCTCGGGGTTGCAACTAATGAAAAACTGTTTTTT. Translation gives CASSPLGVATNEKLFF.

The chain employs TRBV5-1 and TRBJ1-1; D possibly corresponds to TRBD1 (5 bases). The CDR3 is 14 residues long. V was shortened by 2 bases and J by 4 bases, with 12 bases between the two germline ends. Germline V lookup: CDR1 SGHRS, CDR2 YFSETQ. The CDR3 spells CASSFRGEATEAFF. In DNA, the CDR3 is TGCGCCAGCAGCTTCAGAGGGGAGGCCACTGAAGCTTTCTTT.

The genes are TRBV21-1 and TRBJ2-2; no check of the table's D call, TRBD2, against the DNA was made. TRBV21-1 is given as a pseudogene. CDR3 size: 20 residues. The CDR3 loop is CASGIGTSGVPPANTGELFF. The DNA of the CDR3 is TGTGCCAGCGGGATAGGGACTAGCGGGGTTCCCCCCGCGAACACCGGGGAGCTGTTTTTT.

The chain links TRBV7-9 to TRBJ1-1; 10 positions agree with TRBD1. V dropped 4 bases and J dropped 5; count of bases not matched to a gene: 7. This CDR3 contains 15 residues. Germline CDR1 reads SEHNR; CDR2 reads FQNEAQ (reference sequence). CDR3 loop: CASSSTGQGKTEAFF. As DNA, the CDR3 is TGTGCCAGCAGCTCGACGGGACAGGGGAAGACTGAAGCTTTCTTT.

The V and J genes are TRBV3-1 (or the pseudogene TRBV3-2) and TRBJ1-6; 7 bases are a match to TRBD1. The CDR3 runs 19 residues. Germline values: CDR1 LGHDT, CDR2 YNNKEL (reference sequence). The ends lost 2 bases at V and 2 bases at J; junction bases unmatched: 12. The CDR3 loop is CASSQYQTGWRAYNSPLHF. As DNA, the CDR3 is TGTGCCAGCAGCCAATACCAGACAGGGTGGAGGGCCTATAATTCACCCCTCCACTTT.

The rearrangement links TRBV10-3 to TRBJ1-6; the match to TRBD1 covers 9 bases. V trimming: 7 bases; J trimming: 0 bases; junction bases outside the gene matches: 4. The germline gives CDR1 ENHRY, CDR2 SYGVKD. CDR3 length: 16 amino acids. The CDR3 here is CAIKEDRGSYNSPLHF. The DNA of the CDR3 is TGTGCCATCAAAGAGGACAGGGGCTCCTATAATTCACCCCTCCACTTT.

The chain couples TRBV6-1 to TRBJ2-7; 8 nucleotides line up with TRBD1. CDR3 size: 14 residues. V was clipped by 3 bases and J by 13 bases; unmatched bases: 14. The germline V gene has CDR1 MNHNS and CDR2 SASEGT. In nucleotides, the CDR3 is TGTGCCAGCAGTGACGCCCTGGGACAGGCTACCGTTTACTTC. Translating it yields CASSDALGQATVYF.

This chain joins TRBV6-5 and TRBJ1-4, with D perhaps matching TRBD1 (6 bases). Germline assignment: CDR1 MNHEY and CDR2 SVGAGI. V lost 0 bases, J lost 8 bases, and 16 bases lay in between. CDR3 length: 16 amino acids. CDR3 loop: CASSYSFSGVREKLFF. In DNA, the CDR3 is TGTGCCAGCAGTTACTCGTTCTCAGGGGTTCGAGAAAAACTGTTTTTT.

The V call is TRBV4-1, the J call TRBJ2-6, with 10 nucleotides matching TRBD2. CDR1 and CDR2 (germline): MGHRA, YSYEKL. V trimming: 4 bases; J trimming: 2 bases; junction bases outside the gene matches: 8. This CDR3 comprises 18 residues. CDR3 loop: CASSPGILAGTGANVLTF. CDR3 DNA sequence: TGCGCCAGCAGCCCCGGCATACTAGCGGGGACTGGGGCCAACGTCCTGACTTTC.